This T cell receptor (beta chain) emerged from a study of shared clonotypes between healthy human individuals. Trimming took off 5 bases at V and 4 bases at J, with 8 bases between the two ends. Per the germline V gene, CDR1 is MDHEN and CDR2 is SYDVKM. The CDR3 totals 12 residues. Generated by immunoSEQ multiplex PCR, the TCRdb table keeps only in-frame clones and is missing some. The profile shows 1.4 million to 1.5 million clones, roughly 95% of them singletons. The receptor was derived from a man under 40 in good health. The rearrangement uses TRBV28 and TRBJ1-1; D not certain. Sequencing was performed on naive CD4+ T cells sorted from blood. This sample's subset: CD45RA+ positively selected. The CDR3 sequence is CASSPPITEAFF. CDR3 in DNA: TGTGCCAGCAGTCCTCCGATCACTGAAGCTTTCTTT. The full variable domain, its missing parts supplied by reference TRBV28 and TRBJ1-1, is DVKVTQSSRYLVKRTGEKVFLECVQDMDHENMFWYRQDPGLGLRLIYFSYDVKMKEKGDIPEGYSVSREKKERFSLILESASTNQTSMYLCASSPPITEAFFGQGTRLTVV.